A selection of T cell receptor beta chains follows, all from one sample in a study of post-analysis software for immune sequencing data. TCRdb called the PCR reads again in MiXCR, with one record for every CDR3 protein. The sample includes 650,000 to 850,000 distinct CDR3 sequences, around 42% of them seen just once. The specimen sequenced was blood. The receptor set was obtained from a girl aged 10 to 17 with multiple sclerosis. Each CDR3 is given with its conserved first and last residue. Each record gives: V gene, clone size, CDR3 length, J gene, D gene, CDR3 DNA, CDR3 protein. A D gene is named only where the DNA matches it firmly. Some rows have no size entry. The others give once, few or many, or a class for an expanded clone.

TRBV3-1	-	15	TRBJ1-2	TRBD1	TGTGCCAGCAGCCAAGAACAGGGGGCCAACTATGGCTACACCTTC	CASSQEQGANYGYTF
TRBV6-1	few	15	TRBJ2-1	TRBD1	TGTGCCAGCACCCGGACAGGGGACTTGTACAATGAGCAGTTCTTC	CASTRTGDLYNEQFF
TRBV29-1	once	15	TRBJ1-1	TRBD1	TGCAGCGTTGATACCCTTTGGGACAGGGGCACTGAAGCTTTCTTT	CSVDTLWDRGTEAFF
TRBV7-8	-	18	TRBJ2-6	-	TGTGCCAGCAGCCCGCGTGGGGGGTCGAGCTCTGGGGCCAACGTCCTGACTTTC	CASSPRGGSSSGANVLTF
TRBV4-3	-	14	TRBJ2-7	-	TGCGCCAGCAGCCAAGAGGCCTCTACCTACGAGCAGTACTTC	CASSQEASTYEQYF
TRBV29-1	few	13	TRBJ2-3	TRBD2	TGCAGCGTGGGGAGCGGGAGATCAGATACGCAGTATTTT	CSVGSGRSDTQYF
TRBV20-1	-	13	TRBJ1-1	-	TGCAGTGCTAGAGATCTCGGAGACACTGAAGCTTTCTTT	CSARDLGDTEAFF
TRBV5-1	-	14	TRBJ2-1	-	TGCGCCTGCCGGAGTCCTAGCTCCTACAATGAGCAGTTCTTC	CACRSPSSYNEQFF
TRBV7-2	-	15	TRBJ1-5	-	TGTGCCAGCAGCTTAGCGGGTGGGAGAAATCAGCCCCAGCATTTT	CASSLAGGRNQPQHF
TRBV5-1	-	17	TRBJ2-1	-	TGCGCCAGCAGCCAAAAGGGGGAGGCTTACTCCTACAATGAGCAGTTCTTC	CASSQKGEAYSYNEQFF
TRBV7-8	-	17	TRBJ2-3	TRBD2	TGTGCCAGCAGCGTACGACTAGCGGGAGGGCCTAAAGATACGCAGTATTTT	CASSVRLAGGPKDTQYF